Listed here are 4 T cell receptor beta chains from one sample, sequenced in a study of OX40 agonist ivuxolimab in advanced cancers. Libraries were built with the immunoSEQ multiplex PCR assay. The table comes from immuneACCESS by way of TCRdb, which keeps in-frame sequences with V and J called. Part of the clones is missing from these tables; in studies checked, under half for an unresolved V gene and the rest for unknown reasons. The sample table shows about 79,000 clones, and 90% are seen once. The leading ten clones occupy about 0.35% of the sample. This specimen was CD4+ or CD8+ T cells sorted from blood, taken in a trial of the OX40 agonist ivuxolimab. Every receptor here comes from an adult with an advanced solid tumor such as melanoma, head and neck, liver or kidney cancer.

The chain employs TRBV27 and TRBJ2-6; D not certain. Germline assignment: CDR1 MNHEY and CDR2 SMNVEV (reference sequence). The CDR3 is 14 amino acids. Between the trimmed V and J ends, which lost 5 bases and 0 bases, there was a span of 5 bases. The CDR3 region has the DNA TGTGCCAGCAGTCACAGCTCTGGGGCCAACGTCCTGACTTTC. Translation gives CASSHSSGANVLTF.

This clone has more than one count but fewer than ten. The chain recombines TRBV19 with TRBJ2-7; 7 bases are shared with TRBD2. CDR3 length: 13 residues. Germline CDR1 and CDR2: LNHDA and SQIVND (reference sequence). V shed 1 base, J shed 6 bases, and the junction held 3 bases outside the gene matches. The CDR3 reads CASSIGREGEQYF. Here the CDR3 DNA reads TGTGCCAGTAGTATAGGTAGGGAGGGCGAGCAGTACTTC.

The genes are TRBV5-4 and TRBJ1-1; 8 bases map to TRBD1. With V trimmed by 1 base and J by 5 bases, 4 bases remained unmatched. Germline CDR1 reads SGHNT; CDR2 reads YYREEE (reference sequence). The CDR3 has 14 amino acids. The chain's CDR3 is CASSLPHRGTEAFF. CDR3 sequence (DNA): TGTGCCAGCAGCTTGCCCCACAGGGGGACTGAAGCTTTCTTT.

The rearrangement joins TRBV18 to TRBJ1-3, with 7 bases aligning to TRBD1. The CDR3 runs 17 residues. Trimming took 5 bases from V and 0 from J; bases not matched to a gene: 10. Germline CDR1 and CDR2: KGHSH and LQKENI. CDR3 protein: CASSSNRGPNSGNTIYF. The CDR3, as DNA: TGTGCCAGCTCATCCAACAGGGGTCCAAACTCTGGAAACACCATATATTTT.